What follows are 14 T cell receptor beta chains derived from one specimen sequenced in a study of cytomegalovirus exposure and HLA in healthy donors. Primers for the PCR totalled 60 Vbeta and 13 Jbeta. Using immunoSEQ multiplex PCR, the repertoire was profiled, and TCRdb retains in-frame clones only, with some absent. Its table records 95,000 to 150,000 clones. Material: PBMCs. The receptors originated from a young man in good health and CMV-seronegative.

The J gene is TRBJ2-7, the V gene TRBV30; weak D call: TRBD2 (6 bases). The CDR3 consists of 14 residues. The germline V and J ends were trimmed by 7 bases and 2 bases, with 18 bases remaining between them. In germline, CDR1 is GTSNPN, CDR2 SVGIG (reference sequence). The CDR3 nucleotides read TGTGCCTCCACTGGGGGGATCTTGCCCTACGAGCAGTACTTC. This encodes CASTGGILPYEQYF.

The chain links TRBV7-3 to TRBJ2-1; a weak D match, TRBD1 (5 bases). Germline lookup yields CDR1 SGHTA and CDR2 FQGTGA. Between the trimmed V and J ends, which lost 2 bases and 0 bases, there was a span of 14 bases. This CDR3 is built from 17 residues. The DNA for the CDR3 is TGTGCCAGCAGCTTAGGCCCACAGGCGAGCTCCTACAATGAGCAGTTCTTC. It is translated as CASSLGPQASSYNEQFF.

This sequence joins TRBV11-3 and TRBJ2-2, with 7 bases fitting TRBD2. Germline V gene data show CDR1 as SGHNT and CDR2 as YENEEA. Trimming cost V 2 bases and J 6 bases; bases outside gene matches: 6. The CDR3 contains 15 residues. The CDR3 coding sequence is TGTGCCAGCAGCTTACGCGGGAGTGGGCCCGGGGAGCTGTTTTTT. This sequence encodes CASSLRGSGPGELFF. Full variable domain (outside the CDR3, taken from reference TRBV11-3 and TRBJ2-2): EAGVVQSPRYKIIEKKQPVAFWCNPISGHNTLYWYLQNLGQGPELLIRYENEEAVDDSQLPKDRFSAERLKGVDSTLKIQPAELGDSAVYLCASSLRGSGPGELFFGEGSRLTVL.

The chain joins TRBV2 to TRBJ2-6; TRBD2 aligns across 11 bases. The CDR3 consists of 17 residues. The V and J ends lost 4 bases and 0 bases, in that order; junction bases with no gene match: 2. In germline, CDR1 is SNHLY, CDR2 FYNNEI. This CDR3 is CASSGLAGGSGANVLTF. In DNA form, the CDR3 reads TGTGCCAGCAGTGGTCTAGCGGGGGGCTCTGGGGCCAACGTCCTGACTTTC.

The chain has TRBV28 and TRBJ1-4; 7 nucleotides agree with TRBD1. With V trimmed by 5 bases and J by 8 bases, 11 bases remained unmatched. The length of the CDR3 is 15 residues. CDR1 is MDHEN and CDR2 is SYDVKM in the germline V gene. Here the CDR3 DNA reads TGTGCCAGCAGTCTCGAACAGGGGAGTGGAGAAAAACTGTTTTTT. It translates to CASSLEQGSGEKLFF. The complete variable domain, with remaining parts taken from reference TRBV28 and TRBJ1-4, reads DVKVTQSSRYLVKRTGEKVFLECVQDMDHENMFWYRQDPGLGLRLIYFSYDVKMKEKGDIPEGYSVSREKKERFSLILESASTNQTSMYLCASSLEQGSGEKLFFGSGTQLSVL.

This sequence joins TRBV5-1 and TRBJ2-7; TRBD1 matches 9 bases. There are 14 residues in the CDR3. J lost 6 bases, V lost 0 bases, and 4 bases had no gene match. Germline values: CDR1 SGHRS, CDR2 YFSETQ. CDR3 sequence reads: CASSLDRGLSEQYF. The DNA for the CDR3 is TGCGCCAGCAGCTTGGACAGGGGGCTATCCGAGCAGTACTTC.

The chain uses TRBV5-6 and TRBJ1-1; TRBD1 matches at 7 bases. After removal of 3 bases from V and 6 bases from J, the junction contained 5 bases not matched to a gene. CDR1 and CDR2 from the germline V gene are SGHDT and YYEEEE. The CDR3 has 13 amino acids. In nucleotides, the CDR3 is TGTGCCAGCAGCTCAACAGGGGTGGCTGAAGCTTTCTTT. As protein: CASSSTGVAEAFF.

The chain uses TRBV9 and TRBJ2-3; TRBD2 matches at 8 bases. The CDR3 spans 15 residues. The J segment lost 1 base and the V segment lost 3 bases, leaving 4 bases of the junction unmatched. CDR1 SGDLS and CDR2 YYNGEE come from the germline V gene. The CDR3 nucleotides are TGTGCCAGCAGCGAACTAGCGGAAGGCACAGATACGCAGTATTTT. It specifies CASSELAEGTDTQYF.

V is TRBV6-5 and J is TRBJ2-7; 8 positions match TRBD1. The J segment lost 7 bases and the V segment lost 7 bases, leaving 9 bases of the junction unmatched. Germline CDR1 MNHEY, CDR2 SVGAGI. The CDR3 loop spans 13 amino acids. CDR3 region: CASTGQGGGEQYF. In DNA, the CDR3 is TGTGCCAGCACCGGACAGGGAGGAGGAGAGCAGTACTTC.

The CDR3 nucleotides are TGTGCCAGCAGCTTAGGGCCCCCGACAGGCGCGAATGAAAAACTGTTTTTT. Translated: CASSLGPPTGANEKLFF. This sequence joins TRBV7-2 and TRBJ1-4, with D possibly TRBD1 on 6 matching bases. Trimming left V 1 base short and J 5 bases short, with 17 bases between. CDR1 and CDR2 (germline): SGHTA, FQGNSA. This CDR3 has 17 amino acids.

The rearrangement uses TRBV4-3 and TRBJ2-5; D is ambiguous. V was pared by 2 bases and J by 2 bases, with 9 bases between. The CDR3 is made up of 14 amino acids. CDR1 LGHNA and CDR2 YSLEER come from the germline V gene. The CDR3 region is CASSQFTAQETQYF. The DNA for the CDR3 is TGCGCCAGCAGCCAATTTACTGCTCAAGAGACCCAGTACTTC.

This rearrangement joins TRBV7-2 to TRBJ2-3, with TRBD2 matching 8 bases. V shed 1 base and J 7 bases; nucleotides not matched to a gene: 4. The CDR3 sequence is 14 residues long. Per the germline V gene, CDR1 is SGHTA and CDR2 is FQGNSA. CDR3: CASSLVRGDYTQYF. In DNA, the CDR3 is TGTGCCAGCAGCTTAGTGCGGGGGGACTATACGCAGTATTTT. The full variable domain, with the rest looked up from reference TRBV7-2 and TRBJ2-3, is GAGVSQSPSNKVTEKGKDVELRCDPISGHTALYWYRQSLGQGLEFLIYFQGNSAPDKSGLPSDRFSAERTGGSVSTLTIQRTQQEDSAVYLCASSLVRGDYTQYFGPGTRLTVL.

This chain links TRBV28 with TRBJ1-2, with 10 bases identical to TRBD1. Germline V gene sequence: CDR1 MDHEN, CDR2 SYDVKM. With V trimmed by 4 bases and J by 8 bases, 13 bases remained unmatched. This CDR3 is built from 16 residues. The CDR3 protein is CASSSPRQGAQEGYTF. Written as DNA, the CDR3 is TGTGCCAGCAGTTCCCCTCGACAGGGGGCGCAGGAAGGCTACACCTTC.

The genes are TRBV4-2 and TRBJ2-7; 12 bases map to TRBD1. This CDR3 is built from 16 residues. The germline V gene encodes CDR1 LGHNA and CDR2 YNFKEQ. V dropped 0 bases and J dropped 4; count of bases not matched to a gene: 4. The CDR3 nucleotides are TGTGCCAGCAGCCAAGATTGGGGACAGGGGGCTTACGAGCAGTACTTC. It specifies CASSQDWGQGAYEQYF.